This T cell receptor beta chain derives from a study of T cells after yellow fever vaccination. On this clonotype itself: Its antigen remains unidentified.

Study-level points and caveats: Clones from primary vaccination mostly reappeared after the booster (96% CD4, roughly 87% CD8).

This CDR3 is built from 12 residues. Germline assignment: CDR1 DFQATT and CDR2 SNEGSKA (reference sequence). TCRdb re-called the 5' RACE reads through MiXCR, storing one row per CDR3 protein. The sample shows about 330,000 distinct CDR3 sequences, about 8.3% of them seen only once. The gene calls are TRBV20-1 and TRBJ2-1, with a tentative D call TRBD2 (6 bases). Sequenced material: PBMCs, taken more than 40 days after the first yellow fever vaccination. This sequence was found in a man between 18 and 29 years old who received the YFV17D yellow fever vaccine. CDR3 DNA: TGCACCCAGAGGGAGGTCATCGATGAGCAGTTCTTC. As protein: CTQREVIDEQFF.